A single T cell receptor beta chain is shown here with its context. This record belongs to a study of T cell changes during pregnancy in multiple sclerosis. Germline values: CDR1 SEHNR, CDR2 FQNEAQ (reference sequence). Trimming left V 6 bases short and J 2 bases short, with 16 bases between. The CDR3 length is 15 residues. The method was immunoSEQ multiplex PCR; TCRdb's version includes in-frame clones alone and lacks a portion of them. This table has 80,000 to 130,000 clones, around nine tenths appearing once. J is TRBJ2-5 and V is TRBV7-9; D is ambiguous. The TCR comes from a female donor with multiple sclerosis, enrolled in a pregnancy study. The sequenced sample was peripheral blood, obtained in the second trimester of pregnancy. This chain's CDR3 is CASRVSHSEQETQYF. The CDR3 DNA follows: TGTGCCAGCAGAGTTAGCCATAGTGAACAAGAGACCCAGTACTTC.